The table lists the clone carrying this T cell receptor beta chain with a few counts. The antigen is not known. Both TRBC1 and TRBC2 were covered by a beta constant-region primer of two equimolar oligonucleotides. Nested alpha and beta constant-region primers with the SP2 primer drove four PCR rounds on ligated cDNA. Each CDR3 protein gets one entry after TCRdb re-called the UMI-ligation and nested PCR reads with MiXCR. This table holds around 83,000 distinct CDR3 sequences, about 11% found once. This specimen comes from a study of naive and memory T cell subsets. Study-wide results and limits: A few larger clonotypes appeared in naive repertoires, especially CD8, possibly memory cells re-expressing CD45RA. In CD4 and CD8 cells, diversity dropped from naive through EMRA.

Sequenced: naive CD4+ T cells from blood. The clonotype was recovered from a human donor in good health.

The CDR3 protein is CATSRGADRIPHEQYF. As DNA, the CDR3 is TGTGCCACCAGCAGAGGGGCGGACCGAATCCCCCACGAGCAGTACTTC. The J gene is TRBJ2-7, the V gene TRBV15; no clear D. The CDR3 is 16 residues long. CDR1 and CDR2 from the germline V gene are LNHNV and YYDKDF (reference sequence). V was trimmed by 1 base and J by 5 bases, leaving 18 bases between them.